The 27 T cell receptor beta chains in this list originate from one sample, sequenced in a study of CD8 T cells in Susac syndrome. Reverse transcription of 0.5 to 1 ug RNA used random hexamers. From the immunoSEQ multiplex PCR reads, TCRdb called clonotypes with MiXCR, one entry per CDR3 protein. The table lists under 200,000 distinct CDR3 sequences, about 90% of them singletons. Specimen: CD4+ T cells from PBMCs. These receptors came from a human donor in good health.

This rearrangement joins TRBV20-1 to TRBJ2-5; D tentatively reads TRBD1 or TRBD2 (6 bases each). Germline V CDR1 and CDR2: DFQATT, SNEGSKA (reference sequence). This CDR3 region has 12 residues. The ends were cut back, 6 bases at V and 2 bases at J, with 10 bases in the middle. In nucleotides, the CDR3 is TGCAGTGCGAGGGGGAGGCAAGAGACCCAGTACTTC. The encoded protein is CSARGRQETQYF.

This rearrangement joins TRBV28 to TRBJ2-4; TRBD1 agrees at 10 bases. Germline lookup yields CDR1 MDHEN and CDR2 SYDVKM. V lost 3 bases, J lost 5 bases, and 4 bases stayed unmatched. CDR3 length: 15 residues. DNA for the CDR3: TGTGCCAGCAGTTTTGGTGGGACAGGGGAAAACATTCAGTACTTC. Translating it yields CASSFGGTGENIQYF.

This rearrangement joins TRBV29-1 to TRBJ2-3; tentatively, D is TRBD1 (6 bases). The CDR3 covers 14 residues. V was shortened by 8 bases and J by 4 bases, with 19 bases between the two germline ends. CDR1 and CDR2 (germline): SQVTM, ANQGSEA. Here the CDR3 DNA reads TGCAGCCTCAAAAACAGGGTCCCACCAGATACGCAGTATTTT. This translates into CSLKNRVPPDTQYF.

The rearrangement links TRBV18 to TRBJ2-2; D may be TRBD1 (5 bases). This CDR3 spans 15 amino acids. Germline CDR1 is KGHSH and CDR2 is LQKENI. V was shortened by 0 bases and J by 3 bases, with 8 bases between the two germline ends. The CDR3: CASSPPAGYTGELFF. The CDR3 nucleotides read TGTGCCAGCTCACCACCTGCAGGGTACACCGGGGAGCTGTTTTTT.

The chain employs TRBV6-5 and TRBJ2-1; 8 nucleotides align to TRBD1. The CDR3 covers 14 residues. Germline CDR1 MNHEY, CDR2 SVGAGI. The junction had 6 bases not matched to a gene; V was cut back by 4 bases and J by 7 bases. The CDR3: CASSFQGAPNEQFF. Written as DNA, the CDR3 is TGTGCCAGCAGTTTTCAGGGGGCGCCAAATGAGCAGTTCTTC.

The V and J genes are TRBV18 and TRBJ1-1, with a tentative D call TRBD1 (5 bases). In germline, CDR1 is KGHSH, CDR2 LQKENI. The V end lost 2 bases, the J end lost 4 bases, and 11 bases lay between the germline ends. The CDR3 loop spans 14 amino acids. The CDR3 spells CASSPITRATEAFF. The CDR3, as DNA: TGTGCCAGCTCACCAATAACCAGGGCCACTGAAGCTTTCTTT.

The chain is built from TRBV19 and TRBJ1-5; 7 positions match TRBD1. The J segment lost 0 bases and the V segment lost 5 bases, leaving 4 bases of the junction unmatched. Looked up from germline, CDR1 is LNHDA and CDR2 is SQIVND (reference sequence). The CDR3 extends over 15 amino acids. The CDR3 spells CASSGTDNSNQPQHF. Written as DNA, the CDR3 is TGTGCCAGTAGTGGGACAGATAATAGCAATCAGCCCCAGCATTTT.

This chain connects TRBV7-8 to TRBJ2-6; possibly TRBD2 for D (6 bases). The CDR3 sequence is 16 residues long. V was cut by 1 base and J by 4 bases, with 11 bases left in between. Germline loops: CDR1 SGHVS, CDR2 FQNEAQ. CDR3 in amino acids: CASSLVEGSGANVLTF. The CDR3, as DNA: TGTGCCAGCAGCTTAGTGGAGGGTTCCGGGGCCAACGTCCTGACTTTC.

J is TRBJ2-7 and V is TRBV12-3 or TRBV12-4; no reliable D call. This CDR3 is built from 11 residues. V was clipped by 2 bases and J by 5 bases, with 4 bases between them. The CDR3 coding sequence is TGTGCCAGCAGTTTATTCGACGAGCAGTACTTC. Protein: CASSLFDEQYF.

The V call is TRBV20-1, the J call TRBJ2-6, with D perhaps matching TRBD1 (5 bases). The germline V and J ends were trimmed by 0 bases and 2 bases, with 11 bases remaining between them. This CDR3 comprises 16 residues. Germline CDR1 reads DFQATT; CDR2 reads SNEGSKA (reference sequence). The CDR3 DNA is TGCAGTGCTAGAGACAGGGTTTTAGCTGGGGCCAACGTCCTGACTTTC. It yields the protein CSARDRVLAGANVLTF.

The chain has TRBV24-1 and TRBJ2-3; either TRBD1 or TRBD2 may supply D (5 bases each). The CDR3 covers 14 residues. Trimming removed 3 bases at V and 3 bases at J, with 9 bases between. The V gene's germline CDR1 is KGHDR and CDR2 SFDVKD. The CDR3 DNA reads as TGTGCCACCAGTGATAGGGGACCGACAGATACGCAGTATTTT. Translating gives CATSDRGPTDTQYF.

This clonotype was observed a single time. The chain uses TRBV5-1 and TRBJ2-1; D is unresolved. The ends were cut back, 1 base at V and 1 base at J, with 12 bases in the middle. This CDR3 comprises 16 residues. Germline V lookup: CDR1 SGHRS, CDR2 YFSETQ. This chain's CDR3 is CASSLIRGRSYNEQFF. DNA for the CDR3: TGCGCCAGCAGCTTGATTCGTGGGCGGTCCTACAATGAGCAGTTCTTC.

This sequence joins TRBV5-4 and TRBJ2-5, with unresolved D. Trimming removed 0 bases at V and 2 bases at J, with 5 bases between. Germline V gene lookup returns CDR1 SGHNT and CDR2 YYREEE (reference sequence). This CDR3 contains 13 residues. CDR3 DNA: TGTGCCAGCAGCTTGGAGCTTCAAGAGACCCAGTACTTC. Amino acids: CASSLELQETQYF.

This chain joins TRBV20-1 and TRBJ2-3, with D possibly matching TRBD2 (6 bases). The CDR3 is 14 residues long. Germline lookup yields CDR1 DFQATT and CDR2 SNEGSKA (reference sequence). V shed 6 bases and J shed 7 bases, with 20 bases lying between them. This CDR3 reads CSAPRGGRAYTQYF. CDR3 DNA sequence: TGCAGTGCCCCGAGGGGAGGCAGGGCCTATACGCAGTATTTT.

V is TRBV4-1 and J is TRBJ2-7, with 11 positions matching TRBD2. V gave up 4 bases and J gave up 4 bases; unmatched junction bases: 9. The germline gives CDR1 MGHRA, CDR2 YSYEKL. This CDR3 contains 16 residues. The CDR3 DNA sequence: TGCGCCAGCAGCCCCCGAATCGGGACTAGCGGATACGAGCAGTACTTC. Amino acid sequence: CASSPRIGTSGYEQYF.

This clonotype was counted a single time. The chain recombines TRBV19 with TRBJ2-1; 10 bases are shared with TRBD1. This CDR3 has 13 residues. Germline assignment: CDR1 LNHDA and CDR2 SQIVND (reference sequence). J was trimmed by 9 bases and V by 9 bases; bases with no gene match: 8. The DNA for the CDR3 is TGTGCCAGCAAGGGGACAGGGGTCGGTGAGCAGTTCTTC. This gives the protein CASKGTGVGEQFF.

This chain connects TRBV20-1 to TRBJ1-4; 7 bases map to TRBD1. The junction had 16 bases not matched to a gene; V was cut back by 7 bases and J by 5 bases. The CDR3 runs to 16 residues. Per germline, CDR1 DFQATT and CDR2 SNEGSKA (reference sequence). CDR3 nucleotides: TGCAGTGTTCCAGCCACAGGGGTGAATAGGAATGAAAAACTGTTTTTT. As protein: CSVPATGVNRNEKLFF.

The V and J genes are TRBV20-1 and TRBJ2-2, with D perhaps TRBD2 (6 bases). The CDR3 is made up of 15 amino acids. Germline assignment: CDR1 DFQATT and CDR2 SNEGSKA (reference sequence). V lost 5 bases, J lost 4 bases, and 17 bases lay in between. In DNA form, the CDR3 reads TGCAGTGCTCGGGGTAACGGGAGTGTCACCGGGGAGCTGTTTTTT. Translation gives CSARGNGSVTGELFF.

V usage is TRBV28 and J usage is TRBJ2-1; no clear D gene. The V gene's germline CDR1 is MDHEN and CDR2 SYDVKM. The CDR3 extends over 14 amino acids. The V end lost 5 bases, the J end lost 1 base, and 9 bases lay between the germline ends. CDR3 nucleotide sequence: TGTGCCAGCAGTCGGCCTGAATCCTACAATGAGCAGTTCTTC. This sequence encodes CASSRPESYNEQFF.

The rearrangement uses TRBV25-1 and TRBJ2-1, with a weak D call TRBD2 (5 bases). Germline-derived CDR1 and CDR2 are MGHDK and SYGVNS. The CDR3 sequence is 14 residues long. Deletions cut 2 bases from V and 8 bases from J, with 13 bases between. CDR3 nucleotides: TGTGCCAGCAGTGAAATGACGGGATACGATGAGCAGTTCTTC. As protein: CASSEMTGYDEQFF. The whole variable domain, filled in from reference TRBV25-1 and TRBJ2-1, reads EADIYQTPRYLVIGTGKKITLECSQTMGHDKMYWYQQDPGMELHLIHYSYGVNSTEKGDLSSESTVSRIRTEHFPLTLESARPSHTSQYLCASSEMTGYDEQFFGPGTRLTVL.

The CDR3 region is CASSRGTGGARGYTF. The DNA of the CDR3 is TGTGCCAGCAGTCGAGGGACAGGGGGCGCACGTGGCTACACCTTC. V is TRBV12-3 or TRBV12-4 and J is TRBJ1-2; TRBD1 matches at 12 bases. Unmatched junction bases numbered 8, after V lost 5 bases and J lost 7 bases. The CDR3 has 15 amino acids.

The genes are TRBV28 and TRBJ1-2; a weak D match, TRBD1 (5 bases). Germline V CDR1 and CDR2: MDHEN, SYDVKM. The CDR3 loop spans 16 amino acids. V lost 2 bases to trimming and J lost 2 bases, with 15 bases between them. CDR3 nucleotide sequence: TGTGCCAGCAGTTTAACAGGTGTAGAGGGGAACTATGGCTACACCTTC. It codes for CASSLTGVEGNYGYTF.

In its sample, this clonotype was seen a few times. V usage is TRBV7-8 and J usage is TRBJ1-1; TRBD1 might be the D (5 bases). The CDR3 covers 12 residues. Trimming took 1 base from V and 7 from J, leaving 7 bases between them. CDR1 is SGHVS and CDR2 is FQNEAQ in the germline V gene. The CDR3 is CASSLERGEAFF. DNA of the CDR3: TGTGCCAGCAGCTTAGAGAGGGGTGAAGCTTTCTTT. The full variable domain, completed using reference TRBV7-8 and TRBJ1-1, is GAGVSQSPRYKVAKRGQDVALRCDPISGHVSLFWYQQALGQGPEFLTYFQNEAQLDKSGLPSDRFFAERPEGSVSTLKIQRTQQEDSAVYLCASSLERGEAFFGQGTRLTVV.

The V gene is TRBV19, the J gene TRBJ2-5; 7 nucleotides match TRBD1. The CDR3 is made up of 14 amino acids. The V gene's germline CDR1 is LNHDA and CDR2 SQIVND (reference sequence). Trimming removed 4 bases from V and 3 bases from J; junction bases left unmatched: 5. CDR3 protein: CASSKGTVKETQYF. CDR3 DNA sequence: TGTGCCAGTAGTAAGGGGACAGTCAAAGAGACCCAGTACTTC.

The chain couples TRBV6-5 to TRBJ2-1; D gene unclear. This CDR3 comprises 12 residues. Trimming pared 10 bases from V and 7 bases from J, leaving 14 bases between. CDR1 and CDR2 (germline): MNHEY, SVGAGI. CDR3 nucleotide sequence: TGTGCCATCTCTCCCGACCGGAATGAGCAGTTCTTC. Translation: CAISPDRNEQFF.

This clonotype appeared a single time. The V and J genes are TRBV5-1 and TRBJ1-6; D not certain. Per the germline V gene, CDR1 is SGHRS and CDR2 is YFSETQ. CDR3 length equals 15 residues. Trimming pared 4 bases from V and 5 bases from J, leaving 13 bases between. CDR3 nucleotides: TGCGCCAGCAGCCTCCGTAGTGGGAATAATTCACCCCTCCACTTT. Translated: CASSLRSGNNSPLHF.

This sequence joins TRBV7-8 and TRBJ2-1, with no clear D. Looked up from germline, CDR1 is SGHVS and CDR2 is FQNEAQ. The CDR3 runs to 14 residues. The V end lost 8 bases, the J end lost 0 bases, and 11 bases lay between the germline ends. In DNA, the CDR3 is TGTGCCAGCCAAACTCCCTTCTCCTACAATGAGCAGTTCTTC. Translating gives CASQTPFSYNEQFF.